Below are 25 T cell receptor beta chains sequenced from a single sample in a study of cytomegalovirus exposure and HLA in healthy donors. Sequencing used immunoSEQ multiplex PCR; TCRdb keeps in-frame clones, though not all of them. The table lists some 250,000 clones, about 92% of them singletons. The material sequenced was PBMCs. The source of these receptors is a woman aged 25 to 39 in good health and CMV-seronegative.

The CDR3 bases are TGCGCCAGCAGCCCGCAGGGGAACACCGGGGAGCTGTTTTTT. Translated: CASSPQGNTGELFF. This chain links TRBV5-1 with TRBJ2-2, with D tentatively TRBD1 (5 bases). CDR3 size: 14 residues. Germline V gene lookup returns CDR1 SGHRS and CDR2 YFSETQ. V was shortened by 4 bases and J by 1 base, with 8 bases between the two germline ends.

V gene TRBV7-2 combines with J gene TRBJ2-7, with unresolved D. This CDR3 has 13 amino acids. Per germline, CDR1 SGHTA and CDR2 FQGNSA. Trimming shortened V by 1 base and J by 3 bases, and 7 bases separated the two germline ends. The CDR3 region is CASSLDLNYEQYF. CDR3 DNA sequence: TGTGCCAGCAGCTTAGACCTGAACTACGAGCAGTACTTC.

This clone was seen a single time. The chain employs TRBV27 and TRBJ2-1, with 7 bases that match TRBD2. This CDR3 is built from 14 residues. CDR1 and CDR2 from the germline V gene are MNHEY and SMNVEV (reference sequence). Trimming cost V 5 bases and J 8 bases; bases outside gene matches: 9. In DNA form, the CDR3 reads TGTGCCAGCAGTCCCACGGGGGGACGGGATGAGCAGTTCTTC. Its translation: CASSPTGGRDEQFF.

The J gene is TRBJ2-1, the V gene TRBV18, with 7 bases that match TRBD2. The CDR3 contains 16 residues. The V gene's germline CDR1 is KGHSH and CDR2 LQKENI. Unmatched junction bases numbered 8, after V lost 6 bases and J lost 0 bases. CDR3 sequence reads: CASSLLAGDSYNEQFF. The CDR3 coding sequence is TGTGCCAGCTCGCTACTGGCGGGAGACTCCTACAATGAGCAGTTCTTC.

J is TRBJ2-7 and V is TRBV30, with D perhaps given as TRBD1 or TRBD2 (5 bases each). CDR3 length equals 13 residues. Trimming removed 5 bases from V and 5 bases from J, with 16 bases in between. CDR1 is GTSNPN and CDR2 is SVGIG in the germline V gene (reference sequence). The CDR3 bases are TGTGCCTGGGACTCCGGGACGATCCACGAGCAGTACTTC. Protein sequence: CAWDSGTIHEQYF. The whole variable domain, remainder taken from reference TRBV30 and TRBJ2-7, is SQTIHQWPATLVQPVGSPLSLECTVEGTSNPNLYWYRQAAGRGLQLLFYSVGIGQISSEVPQNLSASRPQDRQFILSSKKLLLSDSGFYLCAWDSGTIHEQYFGPGTRLTVT.

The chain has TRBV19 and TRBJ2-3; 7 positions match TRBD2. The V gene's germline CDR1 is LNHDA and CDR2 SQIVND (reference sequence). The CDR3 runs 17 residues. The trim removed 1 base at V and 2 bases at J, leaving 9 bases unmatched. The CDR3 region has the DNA TGTGCCAGTAGTATAGGGAAGTTGGCGGGAGCCACAGATACGCAGTATTTT. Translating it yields CASSIGKLAGATDTQYF.

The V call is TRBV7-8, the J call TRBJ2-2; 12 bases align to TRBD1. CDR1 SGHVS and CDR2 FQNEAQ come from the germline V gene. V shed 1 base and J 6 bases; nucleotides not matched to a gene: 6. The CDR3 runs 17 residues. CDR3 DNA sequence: TGTGCCAGCAGCTTAGGACCGGGACAGGGGGCGCCCGGGGAGCTGTTTTTT. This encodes CASSLGPGQGAPGELFF. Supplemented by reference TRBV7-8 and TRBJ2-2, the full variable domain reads GAGVSQSPRYKVAKRGQDVALRCDPISGHVSLFWYQQALGQGPEFLTYFQNEAQLDKSGLPSDRFFAERPEGSVSTLKIQRTQQEDSAVYLCASSLGPGQGAPGELFFGEGSRLTVL.

The CDR3 DNA follows: TGCAGCGTCCCCTCGGCACTAGCGGGAGGGACCGGGGAGCTGTTTTTT. Its translation: CSVPSALAGGTGELFF. This sequence joins TRBV29-1 and TRBJ2-2, with TRBD2 matching over 13 bases. From germline, CDR1 is SQVTM and CDR2 ANQGSEA. J was trimmed by 5 bases and V by 6 bases; bases with no gene match: 9. The CDR3 covers 16 residues.

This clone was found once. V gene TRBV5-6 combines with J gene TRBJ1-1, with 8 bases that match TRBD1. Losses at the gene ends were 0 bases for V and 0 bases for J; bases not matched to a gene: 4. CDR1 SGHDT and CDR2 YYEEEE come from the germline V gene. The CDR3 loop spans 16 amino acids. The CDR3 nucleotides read TGTGCCAGCAGCTTGGTTGGGACAGGACTGAACACTGAAGCTTTCTTT. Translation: CASSLVGTGLNTEAFF.

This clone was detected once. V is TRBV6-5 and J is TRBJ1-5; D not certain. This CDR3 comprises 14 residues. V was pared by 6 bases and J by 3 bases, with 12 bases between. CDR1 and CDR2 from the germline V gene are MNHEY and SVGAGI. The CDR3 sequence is CASRPQELNQPQHF. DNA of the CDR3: TGTGCCAGCAGACCCCAGGAACTCAATCAGCCCCAGCATTTT.

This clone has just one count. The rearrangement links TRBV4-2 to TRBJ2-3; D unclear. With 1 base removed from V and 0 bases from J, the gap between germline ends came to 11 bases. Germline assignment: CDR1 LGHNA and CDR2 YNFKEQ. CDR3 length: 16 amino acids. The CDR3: CASSQAPVSSTDTQYF. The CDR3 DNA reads TGTGCCAGCAGCCAAGCTCCCGTGAGTAGCACAGATACGCAGTATTTT.

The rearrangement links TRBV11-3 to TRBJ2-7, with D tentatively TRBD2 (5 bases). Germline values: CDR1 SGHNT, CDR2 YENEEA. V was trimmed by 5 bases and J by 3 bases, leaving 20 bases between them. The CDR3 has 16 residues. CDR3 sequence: CASSQRAGLLIYEQYF. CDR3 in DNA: TGTGCCAGCAGCCAAAGGGCAGGACTTCTCATCTACGAGCAGTACTTC.

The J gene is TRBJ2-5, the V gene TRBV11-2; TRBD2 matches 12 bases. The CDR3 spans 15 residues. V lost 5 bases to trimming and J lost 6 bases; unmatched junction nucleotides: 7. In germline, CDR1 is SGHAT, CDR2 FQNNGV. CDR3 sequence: CASSSTSGRTKTQYF. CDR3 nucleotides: TGTGCCAGCAGCAGTACTAGCGGGAGGACAAAGACCCAGTACTTC.

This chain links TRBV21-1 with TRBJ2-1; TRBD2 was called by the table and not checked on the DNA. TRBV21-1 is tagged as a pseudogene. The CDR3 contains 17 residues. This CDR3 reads CASSKGIQRSSYNEQFF. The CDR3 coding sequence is TGTGCCAGCAGCAAAGGAATCCAGCGAAGCTCCTACAATGAGCAGTTCTTC.

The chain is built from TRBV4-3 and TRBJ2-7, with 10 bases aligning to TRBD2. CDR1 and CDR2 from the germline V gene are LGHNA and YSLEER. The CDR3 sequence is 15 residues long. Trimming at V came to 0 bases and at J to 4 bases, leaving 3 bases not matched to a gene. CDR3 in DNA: TGCGCCAGCAGCCAAGATGTAGCGGGAGGTTACGAGCAGTACTTC. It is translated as CASSQDVAGGYEQYF.

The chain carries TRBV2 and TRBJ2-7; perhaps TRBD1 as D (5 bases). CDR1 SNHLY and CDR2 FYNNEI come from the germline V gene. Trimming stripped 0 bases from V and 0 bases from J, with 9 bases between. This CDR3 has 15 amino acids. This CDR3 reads CASSEARRVSYEQYF. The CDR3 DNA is TGTGCCAGCAGTGAAGCGCGCAGGGTCTCCTACGAGCAGTACTTC.

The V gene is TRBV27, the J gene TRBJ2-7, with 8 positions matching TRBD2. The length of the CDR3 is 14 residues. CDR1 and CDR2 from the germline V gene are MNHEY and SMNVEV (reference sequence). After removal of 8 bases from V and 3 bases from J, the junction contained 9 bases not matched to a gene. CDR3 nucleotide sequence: TGTGCCAGCCGACGTTCCGGGACTAGCTACGAGCAGTACTTC. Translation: CASRRSGTSYEQYF.

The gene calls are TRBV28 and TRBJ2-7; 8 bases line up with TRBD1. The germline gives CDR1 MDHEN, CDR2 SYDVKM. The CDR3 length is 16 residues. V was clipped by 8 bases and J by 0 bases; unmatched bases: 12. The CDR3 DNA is TGTGCCAGCTCGACTATAGGGGGACAGGTCTCCTACGAGCAGTACTTC. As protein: CASSTIGGQVSYEQYF.

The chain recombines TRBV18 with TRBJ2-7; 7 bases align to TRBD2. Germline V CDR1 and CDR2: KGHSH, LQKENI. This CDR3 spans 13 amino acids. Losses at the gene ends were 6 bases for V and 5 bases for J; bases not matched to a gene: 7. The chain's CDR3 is CASSRERDHEQYF. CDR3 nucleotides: TGTGCCAGCTCCCGGGAGCGGGACCACGAGCAGTACTTC.

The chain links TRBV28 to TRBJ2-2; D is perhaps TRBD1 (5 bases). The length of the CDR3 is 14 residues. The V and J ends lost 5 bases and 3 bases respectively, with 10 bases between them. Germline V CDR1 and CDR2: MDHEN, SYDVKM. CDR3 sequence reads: CASSRGLDTGELFF. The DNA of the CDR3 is TGTGCCAGCAGTAGGGGCCTGGACACCGGGGAGCTGTTTTTT.

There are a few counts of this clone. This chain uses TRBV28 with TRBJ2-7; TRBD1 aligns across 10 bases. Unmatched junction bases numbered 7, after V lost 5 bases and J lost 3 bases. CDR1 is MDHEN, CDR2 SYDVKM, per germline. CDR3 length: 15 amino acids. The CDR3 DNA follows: TGTGCCAGCAGTACGACGACAGGGGGCTTCTACGAGCAGTACTTC. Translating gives CASSTTTGGFYEQYF.

The CDR3 bases are TGTGCCAGCGGTGCTAGCTCCCTATACAATGAGCAGTTCTTC. Translation: CASGASSLYNEQFF. The rearrangement uses TRBV6-6 and TRBJ2-1, with a possible D match to TRBD2 (5 bases). V was trimmed by 8 bases and J by 4 bases, leaving 15 bases between them. The CDR3 is made up of 14 amino acids. Looked up from germline, CDR1 is MNHNY and CDR2 is SVGAGI (reference sequence).

In nucleotides, the CDR3 is TGTGCCAGCAGCTTCAGACAGGATGAAAAACTGTTTTTT. It translates to CASSFRQDEKLFF. This rearrangement joins TRBV7-2 to TRBJ1-4; possible D gene TRBD1, 6 bases. The V gene's germline CDR1 is SGHTA and CDR2 FQGNSA. The CDR3 loop spans 13 amino acids. Trimming cost V 3 bases and J 6 bases, with 8 bases left between them.

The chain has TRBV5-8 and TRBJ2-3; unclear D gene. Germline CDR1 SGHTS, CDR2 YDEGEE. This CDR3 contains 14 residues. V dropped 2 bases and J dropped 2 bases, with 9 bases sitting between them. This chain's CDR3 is CASSLRSPTDTQYF. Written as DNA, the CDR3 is TGTGCCAGCAGCTTAAGATCTCCCACAGATACGCAGTATTTT. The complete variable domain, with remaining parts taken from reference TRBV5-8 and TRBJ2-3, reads EAGVTQSPTHLIKTRGQQATLRCSPISGHTSVYWYQQALGLGLQFLLWYDEGEERNRGNFPPRFSGRQFPNYSSELNVNALELEDSALYLCASSLRSPTDTQYFGPGTRLTVL.

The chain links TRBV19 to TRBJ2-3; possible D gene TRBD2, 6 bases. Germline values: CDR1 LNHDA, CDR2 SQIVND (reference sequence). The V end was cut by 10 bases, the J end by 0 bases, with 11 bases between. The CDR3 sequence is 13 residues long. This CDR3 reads CATYGTSTDTQYF. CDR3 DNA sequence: TGTGCCACTTACGGGACTAGCACAGATACGCAGTATTTT. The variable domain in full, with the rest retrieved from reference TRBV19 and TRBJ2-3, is DGGITQSPKYLFRKEGQNVTLSCEQNLNHDAMYWYRQDPGQGLRLIYYSQIVNDFQKGDIAEGYSVSREKKESFPLTVTSAQKNPTAFYLCATYGTSTDTQYFGPGTRLTVL.